The present TCR beta chain was sequenced within a study of glioma-infiltrating T cells. Study information: Low-grade gliomas were grade II; glioblastomas were grade IV at initial diagnosis. Before surgery, glioma patients received dexamethasone for at most six days. Study-level findings and limits: Gliomas, especially low-grade, showed above-expected tissue-blood divergence; non-neoplastic patients showed below. Signature shared blood CDR3 motifs were enriched in low-divergence and depleted in high-divergence patients.

About this clonotype itself: Its antigen is unidentified. The junction shows a germline mismatch at one end, possibly a read error.

TCR alpha and beta CDR3 regions were amplified from RNA using iRepertoire nested multiplex PCR. MiXCR, run by TCRdb on the multiplex PCR reads, gives a single entry per CDR3 protein. Of more than 300,000 distinct CDR3 sequences detected, 35% to 45% appear once; the ten largest clones hold more than 10%. The material sequenced was glioma tissue, nonneoplastic brain tissue, or PBMCs (not recorded which). The TCR comes from a human donor with low-grade glioma or glioblastoma, undergoing nonglioma brain surgery, or in good health (not recorded which).

The CDR3 region is CASRQAGTGFEDTQYF. Here the CDR3 DNA reads TGTGCCAGCAGACAAGCCGGGACAGGGTTTGAAGATACGCAGTATTTT. J is TRBJ2-3 and V is TRBV14; 9 bases align to TRBD1. The V gene's germline CDR1 is SGHDN and CDR2 FVKESK. The CDR3 contains 16 residues.